This T cell receptor beta chain comes out of a study of T cells in tuberculosis. CDR3 length: 13 residues. CDR1 is MNHEY, CDR2 SMNVEV, per germline (reference sequence). V was pared by 6 bases and J by 4 bases, with 12 bases between. Time point noted: new active TB diagnosis, blood taken before or within 7 days of starting treatment. TCRdb's copy holds only in-frame clones and misses some; the assay was immunoSEQ multiplex PCR. The repertoire has roughly 32,000 clones, over 85% of them found once; the top ten carry roughly 11%. The clonotype comes from an adult with tuberculosis. The rearrangement links TRBV27 to TRBJ1-1; D is possibly TRBD1 (5 bases). Sequenced here: PBMCs, sampled at tuberculosis diagnosis. CDR3 coding DNA: TGTGCCAGCAGAACCTCAGGGTTCACTGAAGCTTTCTTT. Translated: CASRTSGFTEAFF.